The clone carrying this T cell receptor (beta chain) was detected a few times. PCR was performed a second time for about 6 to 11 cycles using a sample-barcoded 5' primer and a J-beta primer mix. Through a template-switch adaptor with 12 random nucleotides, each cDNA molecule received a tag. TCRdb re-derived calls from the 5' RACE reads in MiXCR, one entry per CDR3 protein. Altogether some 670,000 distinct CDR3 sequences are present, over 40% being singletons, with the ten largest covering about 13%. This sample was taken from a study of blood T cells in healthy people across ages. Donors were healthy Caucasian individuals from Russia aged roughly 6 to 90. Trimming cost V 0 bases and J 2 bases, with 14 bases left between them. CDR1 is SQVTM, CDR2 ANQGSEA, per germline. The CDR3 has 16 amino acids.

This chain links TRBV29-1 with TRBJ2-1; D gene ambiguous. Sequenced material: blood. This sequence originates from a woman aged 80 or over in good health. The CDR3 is CSVEDKNTVPYNEQFF. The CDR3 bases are TGCAGCGTTGAAGATAAAAACACGGTACCCTACAATGAGCAGTTCTTC.